Listed below are T cell receptor beta chains from one sample, sequenced in a study of cytomegalovirus exposure and HLA in healthy donors. Profiled with immunoSEQ multiplex PCR; TCRdb holds only in-frame clones, not every one. The top ten hold 9.5% to 13% of the sample, which has about 120,000 clones, around 82% seen once. What was sequenced was PBMCs. The receptors stem from a man between 25 and 39 years old in good health and CMV-seropositive. CDR3s include the opening cysteine and the closing phenylalanine or tryptophan. The D gene is left open where the match is weak. Expanded clones are given a class, and other clones once, few, many or no size at all.

abundance | j_gene | v_gene | d_gene | CDR3nt | CDR3aa
NA | TRBJ1-1 | TRBV18 | TRBD1 | TGTGCCAGCTCAGACGAGGGGTCGACAGGGCGTTTAGAAGCTTTCTTT | CASSDEGSTGRLEAFF
NA | TRBJ2-1 | TRBV27 | NA | TGTGCCAGCAGTGTCGGGACTCCCAAAACCGGTGAGCAGTTCTTC | CASSVGTPKTGEQFF
NA | TRBJ2-7 | TRBV27 | TRBD1 | TGTGCCAGCAGTGAGACAGGGTCCTACGAGCAGTACTTC | CASSETGSYEQYF
NA | TRBJ1-4 | TRBV5-6 | NA | TGTGCCAGCAGCCGTATGAGTTTTGATGCTGAAAAACTGTTTTTT | CASSRMSFDAEKLFF
few | TRBJ2-1 | TRBV29-1 | TRBD1 | TGCAGCGCGAGGCAGGGACAGTTCAACAATGAGCAGTTCTTC | CSARQGQFNNEQFF
NA | TRBJ2-7 | TRBV4-2 | TRBD2 | TGTGCCAGCAGCCGATCGGGTAGCGGGGAGTACTACGAGCAGTACTTC | CASSRSGSGEYYEQYF
NA | TRBJ2-7 | TRBV6-5 | NA | TGTGCCAGCAGTTACTGGGGGGACGAGCAGTACTTC | CASSYWGDEQYF
few | TRBJ2-3 | TRBV7-9 | TRBD2 | TGTGCCAGCTGGAGGACTAGCGGCACAGATACGCAGTATTTT | CASWRTSGTDTQYF
few | TRBJ1-5 | TRBV18 | NA | TGTGCCAGCTCACCACGTTCCGGGAACAATCAGCCCCAGCATTTT | CASSPRSGNNQPQHF
NA | TRBJ2-7 | TRBV10-3 | NA | TGTGCCATCAGTGAGTGGGGGCTCTCCTACGAGCAGTACTTC | CAISEWGLSYEQYF
NA | TRBJ1-2 | TRBV7-2 | NA | TGTGCCAGCAGCTTAGAGGGGCGGCATGGCTACACCTTC | CASSLEGRHGYTF
NA | TRBJ1-1 | TRBV7-2 | TRBD1 | TGTGCCAGCAGCCCCCAGGGGGGATTCGCTGAAGCTTTCTTT | CASSPQGGFAEAFF
NA | TRBJ1-1 | TRBV9 | NA | TGTGCCAGCAGCGTAGATAGTTTTATGAACACTGAAGCTTTCTTT | CASSVDSFMNTEAFF
NA | TRBJ1-1 | TRBV28 | TRBD1 | TGTGCCAGCCAAAAACAGGGGTCCCCCACTGAAGCTTTCTTT | CASQKQGSPTEAFF
NA | TRBJ1-3 | TRBV5-1 | NA | TGCGCCAGCAGCTTGGCCACAGGGAGTTCTGGAAACACCATATATTTT | CASSLATGSSGNTIYF
NA | TRBJ2-5 | TRBV30 | NA | TGTGCCTGGAGTTGGGGAGGCCGGAGCGAGACCCAGTACTTC | CAWSWGGRSETQYF
NA | TRBJ1-1 | TRBV27 | NA | TGTGCCAGCAGTATCGGGGTGAACACTGAAGCTTTCTTT | CASSIGVNTEAFF
NA | TRBJ2-7 | TRBV11-2 | NA | TGTGCCAGCAGCTTAGGTAGCGGCACCTCCTACGAGCAGTACTTC | CASSLGSGTSYEQYF
NA | TRBJ1-1 | TRBV14 | NA | TGTGCCAGCAGCCAAATACAGGGCCGTGCTTTCTTT | CASSQIQGRAFF
NA | TRBJ2-2 | TRBV5-8 | NA | TGTGCCAGCAGCTTCTATGGGCAGAACACCGGGGAGCTGTTTTTT | CASSFYGQNTGELFF
once | TRBJ2-7 | TRBV27 | NA | TGTGCCAGCACGGGGGGCTCGGCCTACGAGCAGTACTTC | CASTGGSAYEQYF
NA | TRBJ2-1 | TRBV6-1 | NA | TGTGCCAGCAGTGCCTACTGGCAGGGCGGTCACAATGAGCAGTTCTTC | CASSAYWQGGHNEQFF
NA | TRBJ1-1 | TRBV9 | NA | TGTGCCAGCAGCCCCGGACCCGACAGTCAAAACGAAGCTTTCTTT | CASSPGPDSQNEAFF
NA | TRBJ2-7 | TRBV9 | TRBD1 | TGTGCCAGCAGCGCCGGGGGACAGGGGGCTATCTACGAGCAGTACTTC | CASSAGGQGAIYEQYF
NA | TRBJ2-5 | TRBV9 | TRBD2 | TGTGCCAGCAGCGTAGGACTAGCGGCACAAGAGACCCAGTACTTC | CASSVGLAAQETQYF
NA | TRBJ2-3 | TRBV5-1 | TRBD2 | TGCGCCAGCAGCGTTAGCGGGAGAAGCACAGATACGCAGTATTTT | CASSVSGRSTDTQYF
NA | TRBJ2-2 | TRBV10-2 | NA | TGCGCCAGCAGAGCAGGGGAAACCGGGGAGCTGTTTTTT | CASRAGETGELFF
NA | TRBJ2-1 | TRBV9 | NA | TGTGCCAGCAGCCCTAGGGTAGCGGAAAAGAGTAATGAGCAGTTCTTC | CASSPRVAEKSNEQFF
NA | TRBJ1-3 | TRBV27 | NA | TGTGCCAGCAGTCGCGGGGGCTCTGGAAACACCATATATTTT | CASSRGGSGNTIYF
NA | TRBJ1-3 | TRBV28 | TRBD1 | TGTGCCAGCAGCCGACAGGGGGTTTGGTCTGGAAACACCATATATTTT | CASSRQGVWSGNTIYF
NA | TRBJ2-1 | TRBV27 | TRBD1 | TGTGCCAGCAGTTTATGGACAGGGGGAAAAGAGCAGTTCTTC | CASSLWTGGKEQFF
NA | TRBJ2-5 | TRBV21-1 | NA | TGTGCCAGCAGCAAAGGCCCAGCGGGAGCCCGGGAGACCCAGTACTTC | CASSKGPAGARETQYF
NA | TRBJ2-5 | TRBV6-5 | TRBD2 | TGTGCCAGCAGCCCAACTAGCGGGAGGGAGACCCAGTACTTC | CASSPTSGRETQYF
once | TRBJ2-1 | TRBV7-9 | NA | TGTGCCACCGGTAGGACCGGTTCCGGGAGTGAGCAGTTCTTC | CATGRTGSGSEQFF
NA | TRBJ2-2 | TRBV2 | NA | TGTGCCAGCAGTAGGGACTACACCGGGGAGCTGTTTTTT | CASSRDYTGELFF
NA | TRBJ1-3 | TRBV6-8 | NA | TGTGCCAGCCTCACTCGGAGGACCTCTGGAAACACCATATATTTT | CASLTRRTSGNTIYF